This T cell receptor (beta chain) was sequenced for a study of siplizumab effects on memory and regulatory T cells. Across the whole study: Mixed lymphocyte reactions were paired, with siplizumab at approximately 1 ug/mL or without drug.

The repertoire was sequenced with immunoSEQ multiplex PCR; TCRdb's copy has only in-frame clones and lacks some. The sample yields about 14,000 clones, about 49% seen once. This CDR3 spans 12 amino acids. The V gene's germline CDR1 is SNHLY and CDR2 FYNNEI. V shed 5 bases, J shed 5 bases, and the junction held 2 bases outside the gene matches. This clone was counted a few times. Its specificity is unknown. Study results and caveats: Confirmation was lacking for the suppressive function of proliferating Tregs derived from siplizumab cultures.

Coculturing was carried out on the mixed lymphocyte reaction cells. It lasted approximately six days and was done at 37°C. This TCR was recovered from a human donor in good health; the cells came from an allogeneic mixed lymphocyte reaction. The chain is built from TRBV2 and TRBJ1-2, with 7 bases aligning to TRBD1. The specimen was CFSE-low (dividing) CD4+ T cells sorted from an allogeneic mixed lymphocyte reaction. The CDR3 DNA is TGTGCCAGCAGTCGACAGGGATATGGCTACACCTTC. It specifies CASSRQGYGYTF.